This TCR beta chain was sequenced for a study of blood T cells in healthy people across ages. Study context: In model experiments, template switching was able to capture about one barcoded beta molecule for every two T cells that were present.

Turning to this clonotype: Its target is not known.

General observations from the study: A greater number of naive CD4+ cells and higher diversity distinguished long-lived donors from aged donors.

In germline, CDR1 is MNHEY, CDR2 SVGEGT. CDR3 length: 18 residues. A second PCR, run for about 7 to 11 cycles, used a sample-barcoded 5' primer plus a J-beta primer mix. Each cDNA molecule, via a template-switch adaptor with 12 random nucleotides, was tagged. MiXCR was run by TCRdb on the 5' RACE reads, yielding one entry per CDR3 protein. The data hold about 970,000 distinct CDR3 sequences, with roughly 51% observed a single time. The sample, around 10 milliliters of peripheral blood, was drawn from each donor. The chain carries TRBV6-2 or TRBV6-3 and TRBJ2-5, with 9 nucleotides matching TRBD1. The end of the DNA fits TRBJ2-7 better, so the J call may be wrong. This sequence originates from a woman aged 60-75 years in good health. The sample consisted of blood. CDR3: CASALPLFTGTGYYEQYF. The CDR3 region has the DNA TGTGCCAGCGCTCTCCCCCTGTTTACCGGGACAGGGTATTACGAGCAGTACTTC.